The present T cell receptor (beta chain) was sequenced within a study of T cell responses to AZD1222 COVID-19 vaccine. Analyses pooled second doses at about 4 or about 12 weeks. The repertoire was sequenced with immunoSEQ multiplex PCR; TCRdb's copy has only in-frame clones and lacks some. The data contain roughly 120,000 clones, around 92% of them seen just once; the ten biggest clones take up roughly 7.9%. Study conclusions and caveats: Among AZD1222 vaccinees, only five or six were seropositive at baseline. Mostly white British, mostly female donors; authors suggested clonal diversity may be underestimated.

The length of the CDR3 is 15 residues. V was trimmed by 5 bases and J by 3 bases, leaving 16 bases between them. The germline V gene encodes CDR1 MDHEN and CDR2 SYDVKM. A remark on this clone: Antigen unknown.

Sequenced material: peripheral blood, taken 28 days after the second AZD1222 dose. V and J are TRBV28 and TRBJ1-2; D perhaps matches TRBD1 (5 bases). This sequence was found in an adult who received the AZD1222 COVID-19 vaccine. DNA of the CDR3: TGTGCCAGCAGTCGCCCCCTTCAGGGTGACTATGGCTACACCTTC. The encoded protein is CASSRPLQGDYGYTF.